This TCR beta chain was profiled in a study of blood T cell repertoires in COVID-19. Study as a whole: Spain, Italy and the United States supplied samples that represented acute and convalescent COVID-19. PBMCs, B-cell-depleted T cells, or T cells provided the cDNA or gDNA that made up the material.

In the original analysis: Amplification of reference gene primers was used by the study to estimate nucleated cell counts. The protocol was immunoSEQ multiplex PCR, while the TCRdb copy is restricted to in-frame clones and leaves out a portion. V and J calls and clone size are copied from that table; D and trimming were computed from the DNA. The table includes around 100,000 clones, approximately 89% detected once. There are 16 residues in the CDR3. Germline V gene lookup returns CDR1 SEHNR and CDR2 FQNEAQ (reference sequence). Trimming stripped 5 bases from V and 0 bases from J, with 11 bases between.

The chain carries TRBV7-9 and TRBJ2-6; D remains ambiguous. This receptor was identified in a man aged 35 to 55 with acute or convalescent COVID-19. Sequenced input: peripheral blood. CDR3: CASSPPMSSGANVLTF. The CDR3 DNA sequence: TGTGCCAGCAGCCCCCCCATGAGCTCTGGGGCCAACGTCCTGACTTTC.